Below, 16 T cell receptor beta chains from the same sample are listed, as sequenced in a study of OX40 agonist ivuxolimab in advanced cancers. The protocol used for the library was the immunoSEQ multiplex PCR assay. What TCRdb holds here is the immuneACCESS table cut down to in-frame rearrangements. Part of the clones is not present; checked against another copy, under half of the missing clones reflect an unresolved V gene, and the others are unexplained. The sample table contains 45,000 or so clones; only one count was recorded for 75% to 90% of them. The top ten constitute around 4.2% of the sample. Material: CD4+ or CD8+ T cells sorted from blood, obtained in a trial of the OX40 agonist ivuxolimab. The receptors shown here come from an adult with an advanced solid tumor such as melanoma, head and neck, liver or kidney cancer.

This chain connects TRBV19 to TRBJ1-4, with 7 positions matching TRBD1. The CDR3 runs to 14 residues. With V trimmed by 3 bases and J by 5 bases, 3 bases remained unmatched. Germline V gene sequence: CDR1 LNHDA, CDR2 SQIVND (reference sequence). In DNA form, the CDR3 reads TGTGCCAGTAGTATGGGACAGATAAATGAAAAACTGTTTTTT. Protein: CASSMGQINEKLFF.

The rearrangement uses TRBV5-1 and TRBJ1-2, with TRBD1 as a possible D gene (6 bases). The germline V and J ends were trimmed by 4 bases and 1 base, with 14 bases remaining between them. CDR3 length: 15 amino acids. Germline CDR1 is SGHRS and CDR2 is YFSETQ. Here the CDR3 DNA reads TGCGCCAGCAGCCCACGGACAGATCTTAACTATGGCTACACCTTC. It translates to CASSPRTDLNYGYTF.

The rearrangement uses TRBV6-4 and TRBJ2-1; 10 nucleotides align to TRBD2. Germline CDR1 MRHNA, CDR2 SNTAGT. Trimming took 3 bases from V and 6 from J; bases not matched to a gene: 5. The CDR3 has 15 residues. CDR3 residues: CASSEGTSVPNEQFF. The CDR3 region has the DNA TGTGCCAGCAGTGAGGGGACTAGCGTGCCCAATGAGCAGTTCTTC.

The chain links TRBV7-3 to TRBJ2-3; D tentatively fits TRBD1 or TRBD2 (6 bases each). V lost 2 bases and J 4 bases, leaving 13 bases between the germline ends. The CDR3 contains 15 residues. CDR1 and CDR2 from the germline V gene are SGHTA and FQGTGA. CDR3 sequence (DNA): TGTGCCAGCAGCTTACGCGGGACAAGATCAGATACGCAGTATTTT. Translation gives CASSLRGTRSDTQYF. Full variable domain (rest looked up from reference TRBV7-3 and TRBJ2-3): GAGVSQTPSNKVTEKGKYVELRCDPISGHTALYWYRQSLGQGPEFLIYFQGTGAADDSGLPNDRFFAVRPEGSVSTLKIQRTERGDSAVYLCASSLRGTRSDTQYFGPGTRLTVL.

This clone showed up just a few times. The V gene is TRBV7-3, the J gene TRBJ2-3, with D possibly matching TRBD2 (6 bases). There are 17 residues in the CDR3. From germline, CDR1 is SGHTA and CDR2 FQGTGA. Trimming took off 5 bases at V and 0 bases at J, with 18 bases between the two ends. The CDR3 loop reads CASSLGGARISTDTQYF. The CDR3 DNA reads TGTGCCAGCAGCCTAGGAGGGGCCCGGATTAGCACAGATACGCAGTATTTT.

This chain uses TRBV28 with TRBJ2-5; perhaps TRBD1 as D (6 bases). Deletions cut 2 bases from V and 7 bases from J, with 17 bases between. This CDR3 comprises 15 residues. Germline loops: CDR1 MDHEN, CDR2 SYDVKM. The chain's CDR3 is CASSLDGIRGGTQYF. The CDR3 coding sequence is TGTGCCAGCAGTTTAGATGGTATCCGAGGGGGGACCCAGTACTTC.

The rearrangement uses TRBV18 and TRBJ1-2, with D tentatively TRBD1 (5 bases). V dropped 6 bases and J dropped 2 bases, with 10 bases sitting between them. The CDR3 sequence is 13 residues long. Germline CDR1 KGHSH, CDR2 LQKENI. CDR3 sequence reads: CASSEGRNYGYTF. In nucleotides, the CDR3 is TGTGCCAGCTCGGAGGGACGGAACTATGGCTACACCTTC.

The rearrangement joins TRBV19 to TRBJ2-4; D remains unclear. Looked up from germline, CDR1 is LNHDA and CDR2 is SQIVND (reference sequence). CDR3 length: 12 amino acids. V lost 5 bases, J lost 5 bases, and 7 bases lay in between. The CDR3 protein is CASSATENIQYF. CDR3 sequence (DNA): TGTGCCAGTAGTGCGACCGAAAACATTCAGTACTTC.

The J gene is TRBJ1-1, the V gene TRBV9, with TRBD1 as a possible D gene (6 bases). Germline-derived CDR1 and CDR2 are SGDLS and YYNGEE. Trimming cost V 2 bases and J 2 bases, with 16 bases left between them. There are 16 residues in the CDR3. Written as DNA, the CDR3 is TGTGCCAGCAGCGTGGGGGGCTACAACTTAAACACTGAAGCTTTCTTT. Its protein product is CASSVGGYNLNTEAFF.

The rearrangement links TRBV5-1 to TRBJ1-5; D is undetermined. Germline V gives CDR1 SGHRS, CDR2 YFSETQ. The CDR3 length is 14 residues. V was pared by 4 bases and J by 2 bases, with 10 bases between. The DNA of the CDR3 is TGCGCCAGCAGCCTGGAGGGTGGCAATCAGCCCCAGCATTTT. It specifies CASSLEGGNQPQHF.

A remark on this clone: Sequence at one end of the junction differs from germline and may be a read error. This chain connects TRBV7-6 to TRBJ1-1; weak D call: TRBD1 (6 bases). CDR1 SGHVS and CDR2 FNYEAQ come from the germline V gene. CDR3 size: 15 residues. CDR3 sequence (DNA): TGTGCCGGCAGCCCCGTCACGGGGGCGAACACTGAAGCTTTCTTT. It yields the protein CAGSPVTGANTEAFF.

The V gene is TRBV15, the J gene TRBJ1-4; D is perhaps TRBD1 (6 bases). Germline CDR1 is LNHNV and CDR2 is YYDKDF (reference sequence). CDR3 length: 15 amino acids. Trimming left V 1 base short and J 5 bases short, with 11 bases between. CDR3 sequence: CATSRGSGTNEKLFF. CDR3 coding DNA: TGTGCCACCAGCAGAGGTTCAGGGACAAATGAAAAACTGTTTTTT.

The chain employs TRBV5-1 and TRBJ1-1, with a tentative D call TRBD1 (6 bases). V gave up 2 bases and J gave up 1 base, with 9 bases separating them. The CDR3 is made up of 14 amino acids. Germline-derived CDR1 and CDR2 are SGHRS and YFSETQ. CDR3 sequence: CASSFGGGNTEAFF. The DNA for the CDR3 is TGCGCCAGCAGCTTCGGAGGGGGGAACACTGAAGCTTTCTTT.

This chain joins TRBV11-2 and TRBJ2-1; TRBD2 agrees at 10 bases. This CDR3 is built from 14 residues. Germline V CDR1 and CDR2: SGHAT, FQNNGV. Losses at the gene ends were 3 bases for V and 5 bases for J; bases not matched to a gene: 1. CDR3 amino acids: CASSFGLADNEQFF. The CDR3 coding sequence is TGTGCCAGCAGCTTCGGACTAGCGGACAATGAGCAGTTCTTC.

This clone was observed once. The chain has TRBV7-9 and TRBJ2-5, with 15 bases fitting TRBD2. The better agreement between TRBJ2-7 and the DNA end casts doubt on the J call. CDR1 is SEHNR, CDR2 FQNEAQ, per germline (reference sequence). The CDR3 extends over 14 amino acids. CDR3 protein: CASSPGLAGGEQYF. The CDR3 nucleotides read TGTGCCAGCAGCCCGGGACTAGCGGGAGGCGAGCAGTACTTC.

The CDR3 sequence is CASSIGGGAQETQYF. The CDR3 coding sequence is TGTGCCAGCAGCATAGGAGGAGGGGCTCAAGAGACCCAGTACTTC. This chain joins TRBV28 and TRBJ2-5, with D tentatively TRBD2 (6 bases). The germline V gene encodes CDR1 MDHEN and CDR2 SYDVKM. The CDR3 runs 15 residues. Trimming left V 6 bases short and J 2 bases short, with 16 bases between.